The 2 T cell receptor beta chains listed next were all sequenced from one sample in a study of T cell responses to AZD1222 COVID-19 vaccine (dated by TCRdb to the early 2020s). Library preparation was by the immunoSEQ multiplex PCR assay. The immuneACCESS repertoire file appears here via TCRdb, limited to in-frame rearrangements. These files lack a portion of the clones; in checked studies, under half of the deficit traces to unresolved V genes, and the cause of the others is not known. The sample yields about 260,000 clones; approximately 95% were counted once. The ten most abundant clones make up about 0.5% of the sample. This specimen's time point label, interpreted: baseline before first vaccination. Sequencing was performed on peripheral blood, taken on day 0 of AZD1222 vaccination. The receptors derive from an adult in good health.

The chain uses TRBV4-2 and TRBJ2-3; D possibly uses TRBD1 or TRBD2 (6 bases each). V lost 4 bases, J lost 4 bases, and 9 bases lay in between. Germline V gene sequence: CDR1 LGHNA, CDR2 YNFKEQ. The CDR3 loop spans 13 amino acids. CDR3 bases: TGTGCCAGCAGCCCCGGGGGCGCAGATACGCAGTATTTT. Translated: CASSPGGADTQYF.

J is TRBJ1-2 and V is TRBV28; D is possibly TRBD1 (5 bases). V lost 1 base and J 6 bases, leaving 15 bases between the germline ends. Per the germline V gene, CDR1 is MDHEN and CDR2 is SYDVKM. The CDR3 is 15 residues long. The CDR3 region has the DNA TGTGCCAGCAGTTTATACGGCAGTAGAGGGGATGGCTACACCTTC. This translates into CASSLYGSRGDGYTF.